This TCR beta chain was sequenced in a study of T-cell memory formation after mild COVID-19. This clonotype was counted a few times. TCRdb reanalysed the 5' RACE reads using MiXCR and keeps one entry per CDR3 protein. The sample has hundreds of thousands of distinct CDR3 sequences, 19% seen once. The CDR3 runs to 14 residues. V lost 2 bases, J lost 3 bases, and 10 bases lay in between. The receptor comes from a man between 18 and 29 years old who had mild COVID-19 (a few samples of this study predate the infection). Cell type and time point are not known. The rearrangement links TRBV12-3 or TRBV12-4 to TRBJ2-5, with D possibly TRBD1 on 5 matching bases. The source material was PBMCs or a T cell subset sorted from them (not recorded which). The CDR3 DNA sequence: TGTGCCAGCAGTTTAACGTCAGGGAAAGAGACCCAGTACTTC. Translation gives CASSLTSGKETQYF.